The 27 T cell receptor beta chains below all came from one sample that was sequenced in a study of cytomegalovirus exposure and HLA in healthy donors. PCR employed 60 Vbeta and 13 Jbeta primers. The repertoire was sequenced with immunoSEQ multiplex PCR; TCRdb's copy has only in-frame clones and lacks some. The clone table shows about 160,000 clones, with the ten largest holding roughly 2%. The sample taken for sequencing was PBMCs. The receptors come from a man aged 25 to 45 in good health and CMV-seronegative.

The chain recombines TRBV6-5 with TRBJ1-2; 11 bases line up with TRBD1. V dropped 6 bases and J dropped 4; count of bases not matched to a gene: 7. The CDR3 is 15 residues long. CDR1 and CDR2 from the germline V gene are MNHEY and SVGAGI. DNA of the CDR3: TGTGCCAGCAGGGCACCGGGACAGGGGGGCTATGGCTACACCTTC. Translation: CASRAPGQGGYGYTF.

V usage is TRBV29-1 and J usage is TRBJ2-5, with 7 bases identical to TRBD2. The end of the DNA is better explained by TRBJ2-7, so the J call may be wrong. CDR3 size: 13 residues. The germline gives CDR1 SQVTM, CDR2 ANQGSEA. The CDR3 DNA reads as TGCAGCGTCCCCAAGGGTAGCGGGTACGAGCAGTACTTC. Amino acid sequence: CSVPKGSGYEQYF.

The chain carries TRBV4-1 and TRBJ2-2; D call uncertain. CDR1 and CDR2 from the germline V gene are MGHRA and YSYEKL. Trimming removed 1 base from V and 4 bases from J, with 16 bases in between. The CDR3 is made up of 17 amino acids. Here the CDR3 DNA reads TGCGCCAGCAGCCAAGTGCTTACACGCCAAATCACCGGGGAGCTGTTTTTT. This codes for CASSQVLTRQITGELFF.

In nucleotides, the CDR3 is TGTGCCAGCAGTGGGGCCTTATTAGCTAACTATGGCTACACCTTC. Amino acids: CASSGALLANYGYTF. The genes are TRBV28 and TRBJ1-2, with D possibly matching TRBD1 (5 bases). The CDR3 is made up of 15 amino acids. V dropped 5 bases and J dropped 0 bases, with 13 bases sitting between them. Germline V lookup: CDR1 MDHEN, CDR2 SYDVKM.

The gene calls are TRBV5-4 and TRBJ2-2, with 7 bases lining up with TRBD1. The junction had 3 bases not matched to a gene; V was cut back by 4 bases and J by 6 bases. This CDR3 is built from 13 residues. Germline V gene lookup returns CDR1 SGHNT and CDR2 YYREEE (reference sequence). The CDR3 region is CASSTDRAGELFF. The CDR3 DNA follows: TGTGCCAGCAGCACTGACAGGGCCGGGGAGCTGTTTTTT.

The gene calls are TRBV2 and TRBJ2-1, with a possible D match to TRBD1 (6 bases). CDR3 size: 13 residues. V was pared by 2 bases and J by 4 bases, with 6 bases between. Germline values: CDR1 SNHLY, CDR2 FYNNEI. CDR3 DNA sequence: TGTGCCAGCAGTGAAAGGGGGTACAATGAGCAGTTCTTC. Translating gives CASSERGYNEQFF.

The chain uses TRBV7-2 and TRBJ2-7, with 7 bases lining up with TRBD1. V was pared by 5 bases and J by 0 bases, with 4 bases of the junction left unmatched. The CDR3 totals 14 residues. The germline gives CDR1 SGHTA, CDR2 FQGNSA. Written as DNA, the CDR3 is TGTGCCAGCAGCCGGGACAGAGACTCCTACGAGCAGTACTTC. It translates to CASSRDRDSYEQYF.

The chain is built from TRBV27 and TRBJ2-3; no clear D. Germline CDR1 reads MNHEY; CDR2 reads SMNVEV (reference sequence). This CDR3 region has 14 residues. V gave up 7 bases and J gave up 11 bases, with 22 bases separating them. DNA of the CDR3: TGTGCCAGCAACTGGCACCAAGAATCCGCGGAGCAGTATTTT. This translates into CASNWHQESAEQYF.

The chain joins TRBV7-8 to TRBJ2-5; 10 nucleotides agree with TRBD2. The CDR3 runs 18 residues. CDR1 SGHVS and CDR2 FQNEAQ come from the germline V gene. V was pared by 1 base and J by 2 bases, with 10 bases of the junction left unmatched. The CDR3, as DNA: TGTGCCAGCAGCTTAGGTACTAGCGGGATTTTTACACAAGAGACCCAGTACTTC. This encodes CASSLGTSGIFTQETQYF.

The gene calls are TRBV15 and TRBJ2-2; D possibly corresponds to TRBD1 (5 bases). The CDR3 totals 14 residues. Trimming took off 0 bases at V and 6 bases at J, with 8 bases between the two ends. The germline CDR1 and CDR2 sequences are LNHNV and YYDKDF (reference sequence). CDR3 DNA: TGTGCCACCAGCAGAGATCTAGGGGCCGGGGAGCTGTTTTTT. Translated, it gives CATSRDLGAGELFF.

The chain uses TRBV29-1 and TRBJ1-2; D is possibly TRBD1 (5 bases). This CDR3 has 14 residues. The ends were cut back, 6 bases at V and 4 bases at J, with 18 bases in the middle. CDR1 and CDR2 (germline): SQVTM, ANQGSEA. The CDR3 here is CSVTVQETVYGYTF. The CDR3 nucleotides read TGCAGCGTGACGGTACAGGAGACTGTCTATGGCTACACCTTC.

This rearrangement joins TRBV27 to TRBJ1-4, with 10 bases matching TRBD1. V lost 5 bases and J lost 7; bases outside the gene matches: 4. Germline CDR1 is MNHEY and CDR2 is SMNVEV (reference sequence). The CDR3 consists of 14 residues. CDR3: CASSTTGGFEKLFF. The DNA of the CDR3 is TGTGCCAGCAGTACGACAGGGGGCTTTGAAAAACTGTTTTTT.

CDR3 in DNA: TGTGCCATCAGTGAATGGGACAGGGGCACCAATCAGCCCCAGCATTTT. Translated, it gives CAISEWDRGTNQPQHF. V usage is TRBV10-3 and J usage is TRBJ1-5, with 10 positions matching TRBD1. The V and J ends lost 3 bases and 3 bases, in that order; junction bases with no gene match: 5. This CDR3 contains 16 residues. Germline V gives CDR1 ENHRY, CDR2 SYGVKD.

This sequence joins TRBV9 and TRBJ2-3; D is perhaps TRBD1 (6 bases). The CDR3 contains 15 residues. Germline CDR1 SGDLS, CDR2 YYNGEE. The V end was cut by 3 bases, the J end by 1 base, with 12 bases between. This CDR3 is CASSEGVMGTDTQYF. For the CDR3, the DNA is TGTGCCAGCAGCGAGGGGGTAATGGGCACAGATACGCAGTATTTT.

The chain employs TRBV5-1 and TRBJ2-6; D possibly corresponds to TRBD1 (6 bases). CDR3 length: 17 residues. Germline loops: CDR1 SGHRS, CDR2 YFSETQ. The ends were cut back, 0 bases at V and 0 bases at J, with 10 bases in the middle. CDR3 in amino acids: CASSLDRVSSGANVLTF. The CDR3 DNA sequence: TGCGCCAGCAGCTTGGACAGGGTTAGCTCTGGGGCCAACGTCCTGACTTTC.

The rearrangement links TRBV10-1 to TRBJ1-4, with D uncertain. Germline CDR1 reads WNHNN; CDR2 reads SYGVQD (reference sequence). Trimming shortened V by 11 bases and J by 2 bases, and 9 bases separated the two germline ends. This CDR3 has 12 amino acids. CDR3 amino acids: CASGSTNEKLFF. The DNA for the CDR3 is TGCGCCTCGGGGTCGACTAATGAAAAACTGTTTTTT.

The V and J genes are TRBV2 and TRBJ2-1; no firm D call. In germline, CDR1 is SNHLY, CDR2 FYNNEI. Trimming took 6 bases from V and 1 from J, leaving 10 bases between them. The CDR3 runs to 14 residues. CDR3 bases: TGTGCCAGCAGCGCGGATCGGTCCTACAATGAGCAGTTCTTC. Its protein product is CASSADRSYNEQFF.

This rearrangement joins TRBV9 to TRBJ2-1; 7 nucleotides align to TRBD2. Germline CDR1 is SGDLS and CDR2 is YYNGEE. The CDR3 is made up of 14 amino acids. Trimming at V came to 2 bases and at J to 7 bases, leaving 6 bases not matched to a gene. CDR3 bases: TGTGCCAGCAGCGTCTCGGGGGGAAGGAATGAGCAGTTCTTC. It encodes CASSVSGGRNEQFF. Filled out from reference TRBV9 and TRBJ2-1, the complete variable domain reads DSGVTQTPKHLITATGQRVTLRCSPRSGDLSVYWYQQSLDQGLQFLIQYYNGEERAKGNILERFSAQQFPDLHSELNLSSLELGDSALYFCASSVSGGRNEQFFGPGTRLTVL.

This chain links TRBV5-4 with TRBJ2-5; D perhaps matches TRBD2 (5 bases). The J call is doubtful: the DNA matches TRBJ2-7 better. Germline loops: CDR1 SGHNT, CDR2 YYREEE (reference sequence). The CDR3 is 14 amino acids. The CDR3 coding sequence is TGTGCCAGCAGCTTTCGGGGAGCGCCCTACGAGCAGTACTTC. Encoded protein: CASSFRGAPYEQYF.

V and J are TRBV11-3 and TRBJ1-1; D not resolved. Germline lookup yields CDR1 SGHNT and CDR2 YENEEA. Trimming stripped 5 bases from V and 1 base from J, with 14 bases between. The CDR3 is 15 residues long. CDR3 nucleotides: TGTGCCAGCAGCCTCTCCAGGCCCCCGAACACTGAAGCTTTCTTT. It codes for CASSLSRPPNTEAFF.

The chain links TRBV9 to TRBJ2-5; TRBD1 is a possible D gene (6 bases). Germline V gives CDR1 SGDLS, CDR2 YYNGEE. CDR3 size: 16 residues. Trimming removed 0 bases at V and 2 bases at J, with 14 bases between. The CDR3 region is CASSVGSGAHQETQYF. The CDR3 DNA reads TGTGCCAGCAGCGTAGGTTCAGGGGCCCATCAAGAGACCCAGTACTTC.

This chain links TRBV7-9 with TRBJ2-1, with 14 bases aligning to TRBD2. Germline V gives CDR1 SEHNR, CDR2 FQNEAQ (reference sequence). V was clipped by 5 bases and J by 6 bases; unmatched bases: 12. This CDR3 contains 18 residues. The CDR3 DNA sequence: TGTGCCAGCAGCCCGCCCGGGACTAGCGGGAGCAGGGGCAATGAGCAGTTCTTC. Protein: CASSPPGTSGSRGNEQFF.

The V call is TRBV5-5, the J call TRBJ2-1, with TRBD1 matching over 8 bases. After removal of 0 bases from V and 8 bases from J, the junction contained 7 bases not matched to a gene. This CDR3 spans 15 amino acids. Germline assignment: CDR1 SGHKS and CDR2 YYEKEE (reference sequence). This CDR3 is CASSLEGRGHDEQFF. The CDR3 bases are TGTGCCAGCAGCTTGGAGGGCAGGGGGCATGATGAGCAGTTCTTC. Complete variable domain (other parts from reference TRBV5-5 and TRBJ2-1): DAGVTQSPTHLIKTRGQQVTLRCSPISGHKSVSWYQQVLGQGPQFIFQYYEKEERGRGNFPDRFSARQFPNYSSELNVNALLLGDSALYLCASSLEGRGHDEQFFGPGTRLTVL.

This rearrangement joins TRBV6-6 to TRBJ2-7; D gene ambiguous. CDR1 and CDR2 from the germline V gene are MNHNY and SVGAGI (reference sequence). The CDR3 consists of 13 residues. V was cut by 6 bases and J by 5 bases, with 14 bases left in between. The CDR3 coding sequence is TGTGCCAGCAGCCCTTTCGGAGAAAACGAGCAGTACTTC. Translation gives CASSPFGENEQYF.

The J gene is TRBJ1-1, the V gene TRBV27, with D maybe TRBD1 (5 bases). The germline V gene encodes CDR1 MNHEY and CDR2 SMNVEV (reference sequence). Trimming shortened V by 0 bases and J by 5 bases, and 13 bases separated the two germline ends. This CDR3 spans 15 amino acids. The CDR3 is CASSLSMGEATEAFF. The DNA of the CDR3 is TGTGCCAGCAGTTTATCGATGGGGGAGGCAACTGAAGCTTTCTTT.

The V call is TRBV5-1, the J call TRBJ2-2; D perhaps matches TRBD1 (6 bases). Trimming removed 6 bases from V and 0 bases from J, with 12 bases in between. Germline CDR1 reads SGHRS; CDR2 reads YFSETQ. This CDR3 is built from 15 residues. CDR3 sequence reads: CASNRDPANTGELFF. The DNA of the CDR3 is TGCGCCAGCAACAGGGACCCCGCGAACACCGGGGAGCTGTTTTTT.

This chain links TRBV5-1 with TRBJ2-5; 15 bases match TRBD2. The J call could be wrong; TRBJ2-7 is a better fit for the DNA end. Germline CDR1 SGHRS, CDR2 YFSETQ. CDR3 size: 17 residues. CDR3 bases: TGCGCCAGCAGCCGGGGGACTAGCGGGGGGTACTCCTACGAGCAGTACTTC. It specifies CASSRGTSGGYSYEQYF.